The rows below give T cell receptor beta chains drawn from one sample of a study of blood T cell repertoires in COVID-19. Repertoires were generated with immunoSEQ multiplex PCR, while TCRdb's copy carries only in-frame clones and drops some. This table holds some 270,000 clones, around 86% found once. Input material: peripheral blood. Receptors originate from a woman aged 55-70 years who had recovered from COVID-19. Each CDR3 is given with its conserved first and last residue. Fields, in order: V gene, D gene, clone size, J gene, CDR3 DNA, CDR3 protein. D genes are given only for firm matches. For some rows the clone size is stated as once, few or many, or as a class when expanded; others skip it.

V gene: TRBV6-1; D gene: TRBD1; clone size: few; J gene: TRBJ1-5; CDR3 DNA: TGTGCCAGCAGTGAATATCAGGGGGCAATGGGCAATCAGCCCCAGCATTTT; CDR3 protein: CASSEYQGAMGNQPQHF
V gene: TRBV4-3; D gene: .; clone size: .; J gene: TRBJ1-6; CDR3 DNA: TGCGCCAGCAGCCAAGATCTAGGGGACTCCTATAATTCACCCCTCCACTTT; CDR3 protein: CASSQDLGDSYNSPLHF
V gene: TRBV29-1; D gene: TRBD1; clone size: .; J gene: TRBJ2-7; CDR3 DNA: TGCAGCGTTGAAGGTTCCCAGGACAGGGTAGACGAGCAGTACTTC; CDR3 protein: CSVEGSQDRVDEQYF
V gene: TRBV18; D gene: TRBD2; clone size: .; J gene: TRBJ2-1; CDR3 DNA: TGTGCCAGCTCACCACGCGCTAGCGGGGGTCGGGATGAGCAGTTCTTC; CDR3 protein: CASSPRASGGRDEQFF
V gene: TRBV20-1; D gene: .; clone size: .; J gene: TRBJ2-2; CDR3 DNA: TGCAGTGCTAGTATTGTCGTCACCGGGGAGCTGTTTTTT; CDR3 protein: CSASIVVTGELFF
V gene: TRBV28; D gene: TRBD1; clone size: .; J gene: TRBJ1-1; CDR3 DNA: TGTGCCAGCAGTTTCGGGACAGGATACATGAACACTGAAGCTTTCTTT; CDR3 protein: CASSFGTGYMNTEAFF
V gene: TRBV25-1; D gene: .; clone size: .; J gene: TRBJ1-2; CDR3 DNA: TGTGCCAGCAGTGAATGGACAGCTAACTATGGCTACACCTTC; CDR3 protein: CASSEWTANYGYTF
V gene: TRBV15; D gene: .; clone size: .; J gene: TRBJ1-1; CDR3 DNA: TGTGCCACCAGCTCCGTATCGAACACTGAAGCTTTCTTT; CDR3 protein: CATSSVSNTEAFF
V gene: TRBV19; D gene: TRBD1; clone size: .; J gene: TRBJ1-4; CDR3 DNA: TGTGCCAGTAGTATAGTGGGACAGGGAACTGAAAAACTGTTTTTT; CDR3 protein: CASSIVGQGTEKLFF
V gene: TRBV15; D gene: .; clone size: once; J gene: TRBJ2-7; CDR3 DNA: TGTGCCACCAGCTCGGGGATTTCCTACGAGCAGTACTTC; CDR3 protein: CATSSGISYEQYF
V gene: TRBV25-1; D gene: TRBD2; clone size: .; J gene: TRBJ2-1; CDR3 DNA: TGTGCCAGCAGCCCACTTGACGGGGGGGCACACAATGAGCAGTTCTTC; CDR3 protein: CASSPLDGGAHNEQFF
V gene: TRBV5-1; D gene: .; clone size: .; J gene: TRBJ1-5; CDR3 DNA: TGCGCCAGCTCTTTTGGAATAGGAGACCCTGCTGATCAGCCCCAGCATTTT; CDR3 protein: CASSFGIGDPADQPQHF
V gene: TRBV19; D gene: TRBD1; clone size: .; J gene: TRBJ1-5; CDR3 DNA: TGTGCCAGTGCGGACAGGGGGAGCAATCAGCCCCAGCATTTT; CDR3 protein: CASADRGSNQPQHF
V gene: TRBV5-1; D gene: TRBD2; clone size: .; J gene: TRBJ2-1; CDR3 DNA: TGCGCCAGCAGCTTGGAAGCGGGGGGGCCCTACAATGAGCAGTTCTTC; CDR3 protein: CASSLEAGGPYNEQFF
V gene: TRBV6-4; D gene: TRBD2; clone size: .; J gene: TRBJ2-1; CDR3 DNA: TGTGCCAGCAGTGTGCGCGGGGGGGCGGGTGAGCAGTTCTTC; CDR3 protein: CASSVRGGAGEQFF
V gene: TRBV28; D gene: .; clone size: .; J gene: TRBJ2-5; CDR3 DNA: TGTGCCATCTCGATCTATGGTGGGGGCAGAGAGACCCAGTACTTC; CDR3 protein: CAISIYGGGRETQYF
V gene: TRBV19; D gene: .; clone size: .; J gene: TRBJ1-2; CDR3 DNA: TGTGCCAGTAGTGATAGTTTCGAAGACTATGGCTACACCTTC; CDR3 protein: CASSDSFEDYGYTF
V gene: TRBV19; D gene: TRBD1; clone size: .; J gene: TRBJ2-7; CDR3 DNA: TGTGCCAGTAGCGCCCGGGACAGCGTATACGAGCAGTACTTC; CDR3 protein: CASSARDSVYEQYF
V gene: TRBV19; D gene: .; clone size: .; J gene: TRBJ1-3; CDR3 DNA: TGTGCCAGTAGTTCTCCCCCGGGACACCCCTCTGGAAACACCATATATTTT; CDR3 protein: CASSSPPGHPSGNTIYF
V gene: TRBV5-1; D gene: .; clone size: .; J gene: TRBJ1-1; CDR3 DNA: TGCGCCAGCAGCCCCGGACAGTTTAGAAACACTGAAGCTTTCTTT; CDR3 protein: CASSPGQFRNTEAFF
V gene: TRBV20-1; D gene: .; clone size: .; J gene: TRBJ2-2; CDR3 DNA: TGCAGTGCTAGTCCGCTTAGCTCGGGGGTAACCGGGGAGCTGTTTTTT; CDR3 protein: CSASPLSSGVTGELFF
V gene: TRBV11-2; D gene: .; clone size: .; J gene: TRBJ1-2; CDR3 DNA: TGTGCCAGCAGCCTAGACAGGAACTATGGCTACACCTTC; CDR3 protein: CASSLDRNYGYTF
V gene: TRBV24-1; D gene: .; clone size: .; J gene: TRBJ1-6; CDR3 DNA: TGTGCCACCAGGGGCAGGGATGACATCCCACTCTATTCACCCCTCCACTTT; CDR3 protein: CATRGRDDIPLYSPLHF
V gene: TRBV5-1; D gene: TRBD2; clone size: .; J gene: TRBJ2-2; CDR3 DNA: TGCGCCAGCAGCCTGGCCCCGGGGAGGGCCACCGGGGAGCTGTTTTTT; CDR3 protein: CASSLAPGRATGELFF
V gene: TRBV2; D gene: TRBD2; clone size: .; J gene: TRBJ2-5; CDR3 DNA: TGTGCCAGCAGGACTGTCAGGACTAGCGTCGAGACCCAGTACTTC; CDR3 protein: CASRTVRTSVETQYF
V gene: TRBV24-1; D gene: .; clone size: .; J gene: TRBJ1-2; CDR3 DNA: TGTGCCACCAGTGACCGGGGACTTGAGGGGGGCTACACCTTC; CDR3 protein: CATSDRGLEGGYTF
V gene: TRBV9; D gene: TRBD1; clone size: .; J gene: TRBJ2-7; CDR3 DNA: TGTGCCAGCAGCGTAGAGGGACAGGGAGGCGAGCAGTACTTC; CDR3 protein: CASSVEGQGGEQYF
V gene: TRBV9; D gene: .; clone size: .; J gene: TRBJ1-1; CDR3 DNA: TGTGCCAGCACCCTCTTATGGGGGGGGAACACTGAAGCTTTCTTT; CDR3 protein: CASTLLWGGNTEAFF
V gene: TRBV28; D gene: .; clone size: .; J gene: TRBJ2-4; CDR3 DNA: TGTGCCAGCAGTTTCCCTAGGGAGGCCATTCAGTACTTC; CDR3 protein: CASSFPREAIQYF
V gene: TRBV9; D gene: .; clone size: once; J gene: TRBJ1-3; CDR3 DNA: TGTGCCAGCAGCGTAGCTCCCCCTAGCTCTGGAAACACCATATATTTT; CDR3 protein: CASSVAPPSSGNTIYF
V gene: TRBV7-2; D gene: .; clone size: .; J gene: TRBJ2-7; CDR3 DNA: TGTGCCAGCAGCTCGGGGGTAGAGTACTACGAGCAGTACTTC; CDR3 protein: CASSSGVEYYEQYF
V gene: TRBV9; D gene: TRBD1; clone size: .; J gene: TRBJ2-7; CDR3 DNA: TGTGCCAGCAGCACCACGACAGGGCACGAGCAGTACTTC; CDR3 protein: CASSTTTGHEQYF
V gene: TRBV5-1; D gene: TRBD1; clone size: .; J gene: TRBJ1-5; CDR3 DNA: TGCGCCAGCAGCATGACAGGGGGCGATCAGCCCCAGCATTTT; CDR3 protein: CASSMTGGDQPQHF
V gene: TRBV27; D gene: .; clone size: .; J gene: TRBJ2-3; CDR3 DNA: TGTGCCAGCAGTCCGTCCACAGATACGCAGTATTTT; CDR3 protein: CASSPSTDTQYF
V gene: TRBV6-5; D gene: .; clone size: .; J gene: TRBJ1-5; CDR3 DNA: TGTGCCAGCAGTCTAGCGGCACCCTCGAATCAGCCCCAGCATTTT; CDR3 protein: CASSLAAPSNQPQHF
V gene: TRBV11-2; D gene: TRBD2; clone size: once; J gene: TRBJ2-3; CDR3 DNA: TGTGCCAGCAGCTTCGGAGCGGGGGGGAGGGCAGATACGCAGTATTTT; CDR3 protein: CASSFGAGGRADTQYF
V gene: TRBV7-2; D gene: .; clone size: few; J gene: TRBJ1-5; CDR3 DNA: TGTGCCAGCAGCTTATCAGGGAATAGCAATCAGCCCCAGCATTTT; CDR3 protein: CASSLSGNSNQPQHF
V gene: TRBV5-6; D gene: .; clone size: .; J gene: TRBJ2-3; CDR3 DNA: TGTGCCAGCAGCTTGGGTACCCAGGGGACAACTAGCACAGATACGCAGTATTTT; CDR3 protein: CASSLGTQGTTSTDTQYF
V gene: TRBV19; D gene: .; clone size: .; J gene: TRBJ2-1; CDR3 DNA: TGTGCCAGTAGTCATTACAATGAGCAGTTCTTC; CDR3 protein: CASSHYNEQFF
V gene: TRBV20-1; D gene: TRBD2; clone size: .; J gene: TRBJ2-2; CDR3 DNA: TGCAGTGCTAGTGGGGGTAGCGGGGGGTTCCCGAACACCGGGGAGCTGTTTTTT; CDR3 protein: CSASGGSGGFPNTGELFF
V gene: TRBV11-3; D gene: .; clone size: .; J gene: TRBJ2-2; CDR3 DNA: TGTGCCAGCAGCCCCAGGAACACCGGGGAGCTGTTTTTT; CDR3 protein: CASSPRNTGELFF
V gene: TRBV29-1; D gene: .; clone size: .; J gene: TRBJ1-3; CDR3 DNA: TGCAGCGTTGAAGAGAACAGGGCTGGAAACACCATATATTTT; CDR3 protein: CSVEENRAGNTIYF
V gene: TRBV6-4; D gene: .; clone size: .; J gene: TRBJ1-1; CDR3 DNA: TGTGCCAGCGGACCCACAGGCGGCACTGAAGCTTTCTTT; CDR3 protein: CASGPTGGTEAFF
V gene: TRBV6-4; D gene: TRBD2; clone size: once; J gene: TRBJ2-1; CDR3 DNA: TGTGCCAGCAGCGTACTAGCGGGGGGTGCCAATGAGCAGTTCTTC; CDR3 protein: CASSVLAGGANEQFF
V gene: TRBV6-6; D gene: TRBD1; clone size: .; J gene: TRBJ1-2; CDR3 DNA: TGTGCCAGCAGTTTGGAGGGGGCGCTTCAGATCTATGGCTACACCTTC; CDR3 protein: CASSLEGALQIYGYTF